This T cell receptor beta chain was sequenced for a study of shared clonotypes between healthy human individuals (TCRdb year 2020). Regarding the complete study: A couple of women and three men aged 18 to 49 years were included in the cohort. For each donor, CD4 naive and CD4 memory were each given three plates, CD8 naive was given two plates, and CD8 memory was given one plate. To estimate repertoire size and how much clonotype sharing occurs between individuals, the study deeply sequenced the blood TCR repertoires of 4 to 6 healthy adults. To increase sequencing depth and limit assay-specific biases, TCR repertoire library preparation and sequencing were carried out by different laboratories using diverse techniques. Each donor's leukapheresis produced roughly between roughly 0.85 and 9.5 billion PBMCs. What the study reported, not specific to this receptor: Estimated clonotype richness was generally larger for naive than for memory subsets. Pairwise subsampling led to the expectation that sequencing depth would affect the degree of clonotype sharing among donors. Even with the large sequencing depth, rarefaction of the sorted-subset datasets indicated that sequencing was incomplete. Because the study included a small number of donors, the genetic and exposure-history diversity represented was limited. Sampling was limited to blood, and TCR repertoires in tissue likely differ from TCR repertoires in blood. Across four donors, about 4.5% of naive CD4, 3% to 4% of naive CD8, under 2.5% of memory CD4, and approximately 0.4% of memory CD8 clonotypes were shared. Higher generation probabilities were observed for clonotypes shared by all four sorted-subset donors than for non-shared clonotypes.

From cysteine to phenylalanine, the CDR3 is 14 amino acids long. The retained sequence is limited to the CDR3, 42 bases, with the frame set at the first base. The germline V gene yields MNHEY for CDR1 and SVGAGI for CDR2. Relative to germline, V is 6 bases shorter and J is 4 bases shorter, with 15 bases between their ends. Using the deep immunoSEQ assay, TCR CDR3 regions were amplified from genomic DNA by multiplex PCR. Extracted genomic DNA from each cell subset was distributed evenly across all wells of several immunoSEQ 96-well plates, and each plate was treated as a replicate. For sorted subsets, each replicate PCR was loaded with roughly 0.2 ug genomic DNA, equivalent to 30,000 to 35,000 T cell genomes. The purified libraries were quantified using a Qubit 3.0 fluorometer, sized with a Bioanalyzer 2100, and then quantified again using the KAPA Library Quantification kit. Every immunoSEQ 96-well plate was sequenced on a separate single-read 150-cycle Illumina NextSeq 550 flow cell. From the authors' description of their analysis: Because the immunoSEQ output held only junctional sequences and lacked quality scores, the filtering could not match the filtering applied to full-length reads. Sequences were annotated with PyIR, a Python wrapper for IgBLAST v1.9, using IMGT germline references to assign V/J genes and CDR3. Reads were filtered out if the reads had weak V/J assignments (E-value above 1e-6), no CDR3, stop codons, out-of-frame junctions, or ambiguous translated residues. V3J clonotypes were defined as sequences sharing an identical inferred V gene, J gene, and CDR3 amino acid sequence. To compute the percentage overlap between repertoires, the number of shared unique clonotypes was divided by the size of the smaller repertoire. RTK rarefaction, the Chao1 estimator, and Recon v2.1 estimates of unobserved clonotypes were used to assess repertoire richness. For all TCRbeta clonotypes obtained by the gDNA method from several donors, generation probabilities were computed with OLGA. Not all clones reach the TCRdb copy of this immuneACCESS table, which keeps in-frame sequences only. Checked studies attribute under half of the gap to unresolved V genes and leave the rest unexplained. V and J calls and clone size are copied from that table; D and trimming were computed from the DNA. The sample table lists around 1.5 million clones, 95% to 99% of them with a count of one. The top ten clones comprise around 0.47% of the sample.

On this clone itself: It has no known antigen specificity. The record has no base qualities; no much larger clone is one base away.

Donors were healthy HIV-negative adults with no recently reported acute infections or vaccinations. All donors were Caucasian adults living in Nashville, Tennessee, USA. Magnetic negative selection was used to enrich CD4+ T cells, after which naive cells were positively selected on CD45RA and the negative fraction became the memory subset. Blood was collected by leukapheresis, and PBMCs were isolated by Ficoll-Histopaque density gradient centrifugation and then cryopreserved in liquid nitrogen vapor phase. Purity and quantity of every magnetically sorted T cell population were checked by analytical flow cytometry. Genomic DNA was isolated from every sorted fraction and measured by UV absorbance on a Nanodrop 2000c.

The source material was naive CD4+ T cells sorted from blood. Per the publication, the cell subset or site label means: CD45RA+ positively selected. The rearrangement joined TRBV6-5 to TRBJ2-5; too little of a D gene remains to name it. The TCR sequence derives from a man in his thirties or forties in good health. The DNA is as follows: TGTGCCAGCAGGGGTGTCCGTTGGGGAGAGACCCAGTACTTC. The resulting protein is CASRGVRWGETQYF.